This TCR beta chain originates from a study of control samples from healthy donors and cancer patients. V shed 1 base and J 8 bases; nucleotides not matched to a gene: 6. The CDR3 is made up of 15 amino acids. Germline lookup yields CDR1 SGHTS and CDR2 YDEGEE. Profiling relied on immunoSEQ multiplex PCR, and the TCRdb table lists in-frame clones only, not all of them. The table has 120,000 or so clones, around 87% seen once. Input material: blood. The gene calls are TRBV5-8 and TRBJ1-6; 7 bases agree with TRBD1. The sequence derives from a man between 60 and 75 years old in good health. CDR3 coding DNA: TGTGCCAGCAGCTTGCGGTCTACAGGGGATTCACCCCTCCACTTT. This translates into CASSLRSTGDSPLHF.